Sequencing of this T cell receptor (beta chain) was carried out in a study of T cells in Graves' hyperthyroidism and ophthalmopathy. Points from the study as a whole: Blood held most thyroid clonotypes expanded above 0.001 frequency. From stable hyperthyroidism, ophthalmopathy was set apart by a 13 V-J model.

Amplified regions were TCR beta CDR3 sequences from RNA transcripts. HTBI primers were used for first-round RT-PCR of the TCR CDR3. Each CDR3 protein gets one entry after TCRdb re-called the multiplex PCR reads with MiXCR. This sample carries around 500,000 distinct CDR3 sequences, 14% of them seen once, and the ten largest clones take more than 11%. This clonotype was counted ten times or more. Its antigen is not known. The junction had 15 bases not matched to a gene; V was cut back by 6 bases and J by 2 bases. Germline CDR1 MNHNS, CDR2 SASEGT. CDR3 length: 18 amino acids. Uncontrolled infections, other autoimmune diseases, pregnancy or lactation led to exclusion of patients.

This chain joins TRBV6-1 and TRBJ2-3; 9 bases match TRBD1. Sequencing was carried out using blood. This receptor was identified in a woman aged 40 to 49 with Graves' hyperthyroidism. CDR3: CASRNPTTGGANTDTQYF. For the CDR3, the DNA is TGTGCCAGCAGGAACCCGACTACAGGGGGCGCCAACACAGATACGCAGTATTTT.